Sequencing of this T cell receptor (beta chain) was carried out in a study of beta chain features in type 1 diabetes. Study-level information: Taken together, all samples contributed fewer than 110 million examined sorted cells. Study-level results: A moderate, significant TCRB CDR3 shortening appeared in type 1 diabetes across four CD4+ subsets.

Germline V CDR1 and CDR2: KGHSH, LQKENI. This CDR3 region has 13 residues. Between the trimmed V and J ends, which lost 3 bases and 2 bases, there was a span of 7 bases. Every participating donor gave one draw, a heparinised blood sample averaging approximately 120 mL. Via CD45RO/CCR7/CD25/CD127/CD95/CD27, cells of the CD4+ naive, central memory, regulatory and stem cell-like memory subsets were sorted. The authors reverse transcribed all of the isolated RNA, so sequencing captured expressed TCRB transcripts. TCRdb keeps only in-frame clones here, not all; method: immunoSEQ multiplex PCR. The sample records roughly 150,000 clones, roughly 10% being singletons. This clone was seen ten or more times. Its antigen remains unknown.

This rearrangement joins TRBV18 to TRBJ2-5; D not resolved. Source material: central memory CD4+ T cells from blood. This TCR derives from a man between 18 and 35 years old in good health. CDR3: CASSPSVQETQYF. CDR3 coding DNA: TGTGCCAGCTCACCTTCAGTACAAGAGACCCAGTACTTC.